This note documents a single TCR beta chain sequence. This clonotype showed up many times. Its antigen is still unknown. No clone much larger than this one lies a single base away; base qualities are absent. This record comes from a study of T-cell reconstitution after alpha-beta-depleted transplantation in children (dated by TCRdb to about 2016). Concerning the study at large: The study quantitatively tracked T-cell immune reconstitution after TCRalphabeta/CD19-depleted allogeneic hematopoietic cell transplantation in children using TCR repertoire profiling.

From the cysteine through the phenylalanine, the CDR3 covers 11 amino acids. This entry keeps only the CDR3 DNA: 33 bases, framed from base 1. Trimmed from V: 6 bases; trimmed from J: 7 bases; junction bases lacking a gene match: 3. The CDR1 and CDR2 encoded by the germline V gene (reference sequence) are DFQATT and SNEGSKA. The protocol used for the library was PCR. The sequencer was an Illumina HiSeq 2500. To normalize quantification of the TCRbeta repertoire, the TCR libraries were built with molecular barcoding that relied on unique molecular identifiers. Starting from the raw public reads, TCRdb applied fastp trimming at Q25, assembled clones with MiXCR and retained in-frame beta chains. CDR3 protein duplicates are merged, each entry listing the most common genes and DNA. For this sample the table gives over 150,000 distinct CDR3 sequences, of which approximately 6.6% were detected only once. In total, the top ten clones hold about 2.9% of the sample.

The chain was built from TRBV20-1 and TRBJ1-3, with 7 bases matching TRBD1. The sequence derives from a human donor who donated a stem cell graft to a child with Wiskott-Aldrich syndrome. The specimen was PBMCs from the stem cell graft donor, collected from the stem cell graft. The CDR3 protein sequence reads: CSAPQGNTIYF. The sequenced DNA is TGCAGTGCCCCACAGGGGAACACCATATATTTT.